This TCR beta chain was documented in a study of human thymus T cells. TCRdb's table, derived via immunoSEQ multiplex PCR, lists solely in-frame clones and lacks some. The table records tens of thousands of clones, 85% to 95% of them present only once. A roughly 0.45-1 mL peripheral blood aliquot was taken intraoperatively from four of eight donors. J gave up 0 bases and V 7 bases, and 9 bases lay outside the gene matches. The CDR3 loop spans 16 amino acids. CDR1 and CDR2 (germline): SEHNR, FQNEAQ (reference sequence). Sequencing was done on a sample of blood. This sequence was found in a girl under two years old with a congenital heart defect but otherwise immunologically healthy. The chain joins TRBV7-9 to TRBJ2-1; 7 nucleotides line up with TRBD2. The CDR3 bases are TGTGCCAGCATTCCTAGCGGAAAGAGCTCCTACAATGAGCAGTTCTTC. The encoded protein is CASIPSGKSSYNEQFF.